Listed below are T cell receptor beta chains from one sample, sequenced in a study of T cells after posttransplantation cyclophosphamide. Profiling relied on immunoSEQ multiplex PCR, and the TCRdb table lists in-frame clones only, not all of them. The table lists around 66,000 clones, 90% to 95% of them singletons. The specimen sequenced was PBMCs. The source is a woman in her thirties in good health and a related stem cell transplant donor. The CDR3 runs from the conserved cysteine through the conserved F or W. A D gene is named only where the DNA matches it firmly. For some rows the clone size is stated as once, few or many, or as a class when expanded; others skip it.

V gene	D gene	J gene	clone size	CDR3 length	CDR3 DNA	CDR3 protein
TRBV15	-	TRBJ1-1	-	16	TGTGCCACCAGCAGAGATCAACAGGGTGGGGGCACTGAAGCTTTCTTT	CATSRDQQGGGTEAFF
TRBV7-9	TRBD1	TRBJ1-4	-	14	TGTGCCAGCAGCTCATCAGGGGGTAATGAAAAACTGTTTTTT	CASSSSGGNEKLFF
TRBV4-2	-	TRBJ1-5	-	15	TGTGCCAGCAGCCAAGATTTCAGGGAAGATCAGCCCCAGCATTTT	CASSQDFREDQPQHF
TRBV5-5	-	TRBJ2-5	-	13	TGTGCCAGCAGATATGGAGGGACGGAGACCCAGTACTTC	CASRYGGTETQYF
TRBV4-2	-	TRBJ2-7	-	15	TGTGCCAGCAGCCAAGATTTAGGCACCTACGAGAAAAAGTACTTC	CASSQDLGTYEKKYF
TRBV11-3	TRBD2	TRBJ2-1	-	16	TGTGCCAGCAGCCGAAGCGGGGGGGCCTCCTACAATGAGCAGTTCTTC	CASSRSGGASYNEQFF
TRBV15	-	TRBJ2-5	-	12	TGTGCCACCAGCAGAGGCCAAGAGACCCAGTACTTC	CATSRGQETQYF
TRBV28	-	TRBJ2-3	once	15	TGTGCCAGCAGTTTTTCTGGATACCGCACAGATACGCAGTATTTT	CASSFSGYRTDTQYF
TRBV4-3	-	TRBJ2-7	-	15	TGCGCCAGCAGCCAAGATCGTCGCAGGGTATACGAGCAGTACTTC	CASSQDRRRVYEQYF
TRBV6-4	TRBD2	TRBJ2-1	-	15	TGTGCCAGCAGTGTGGGACTAGCGGGGTCTAGTGAGCAGTTCTTC	CASSVGLAGSSEQFF
TRBV5-1	-	TRBJ2-3	-	14	TGCGCCAGCAGCTTGGCCCCTAGCACAGATACGCAGTATTTT	CASSLAPSTDTQYF
TRBV19	-	TRBJ1-6	-	14	TGTGCCAGTAGTGCACTGGGTTATGGATCACCCCTCCACTTT	CASSALGYGSPLHF
TRBV4-1	TRBD1	TRBJ1-5	-	17	TGCGCCAGCAGCCAAGAAGGGACAGGGGCTAGCAATCAGCCCCAGCATTTT	CASSQEGTGASNQPQHF
TRBV29-1	-	TRBJ1-4	-	13	TGCAGCGTTTTAAAGGGGACTAATGAAAAACTGTTTTTT	CSVLKGTNEKLFF
TRBV15	-	TRBJ1-4	once	15	TGTGCCACCAGCAGAGGACAGGTCACGAATGAAAAACTGTTTTTT	CATSRGQVTNEKLFF
TRBV28	-	TRBJ1-4	once	13	TGTGCCAGTACTTCCACAACTAATGAAAAACTGTTTTTT	CASTSTTNEKLFF
TRBV29-1	-	TRBJ2-6	-	16	TGCAGCGTTGAGGGGGGCACATTCTCTGGGGCCAACGTCCTGACTTTC	CSVEGGTFSGANVLTF
TRBV28	TRBD1	TRBJ1-5	-	15	TGTGCCAGCAGTTTATTTCGCAGGGGGGATCAGCCCCAGCATTTT	CASSLFRRGDQPQHF